The T cell receptor (beta chain) described here comes from a study of T cell repertoires in cytomegalovirus infection. Study details: Well-studied HLA-B-restricted epitopes and recently identified HLA-C-restricted epitopes of CMV were both used in the study. Public TCR beta signatures indicated both CMV infection and matching HLA type.

TCRdb ran MiXCR on the reads and lists one entry per CDR3 protein. Here the sample spans around 900,000 distinct CDR3 sequences, around 32% being singletons. Study-level findings and limits: Carriage of CMV together with the relevant HLA was identifiable through cumulative public TCR beta family frequency. Dominating the ex vivo response were TCR beta clonotypes that were CMV-specific and HLA-C-restricted.

With regard to this clonotype: The antigen is undetermined.

The sequence was collected from a human donor in good health (CMV status not recorded). Some clones in this sample may be carry-over from other donors' samples. The sequenced sample was cultured CD8+ T cells from PBMCs, obtained from culture after CMV antigen stimulation.

CDR3 nucleotides: TGTGCCAGTAGTATAGACGTTGGAGGGAACACTGAAGCTTTCTTT. Translating gives CASSIDVGGNTEAFF. The chain carries TRBV19 and TRBJ1-1; D not certain. Germline CDR1 and CDR2: LNHDA and SQIVND (reference sequence). The CDR3 totals 15 residues. The V end was cut by 0 bases, the J end by 1 base, with 9 bases between.